This TCR beta chain was identified during a study of graft-versus-host responses after intestinal transplantation. Generated by immunoSEQ multiplex PCR, the TCRdb table keeps only in-frame clones and is missing some. Seen here are approximately 39,000 clones, roughly 94% observed once, and the top ten hold 0.22%. In this sample, this clone turned up a few times. The antigen is not known. CDR3 length equals 14 residues. V dropped 3 bases and J dropped 7; count of bases not matched to a gene: 9. CDR1 and CDR2 from the germline V gene are SGDLS and YYNGEE. Sequencing used unstimulated CD4+ T cells sorted from spleen or lymph node cells, obtained before transplant. The V gene is TRBV9, the J gene TRBJ2-5; 7 bases fit TRBD2. This TCR was recovered from a human donor who was the organ donor for an intestinal transplant. The CDR3 is CASSAQERGGTQYF. CDR3 DNA sequence: TGTGCCAGCAGCGCCCAGGAGCGGGGAGGGACCCAGTACTTC.